The 9 T cell receptor beta chains given below trace back to one sample, sequenced in a study of molecular identifiers for immune sequencing clone quantification. TCRdb used MiXCR to reprocess the PCR reads, holding one entry per CDR3 protein. The table lists over 50,000 distinct CDR3 sequences, just over 35% of them singletons. Sequencing input: naive CD8+ T cells from blood, with Jurkat cell RNA spiked in. This sample's subset: FACS-sorted CD8+CD4-CCR7+CD45RA+ naive T cells. The origin of the receptors is a human donor in good health. Some libraries in this study had Jurkat cell RNA spiked in.

The table lists this clonotype with many counts. This chain links TRBV4-3 with TRBJ1-1; D is perhaps TRBD1 (5 bases). Deletions cut 0 bases from V and 8 bases from J, with 16 bases between. This CDR3 comprises 15 residues. CDR1 and CDR2 from the germline V gene are LGHNA and YSLEER. The CDR3 is CASSQERHPRDEAFF. The CDR3 DNA is TGCGCCAGCAGCCAAGAAAGGCACCCGAGGGACGAAGCTTTCTTT.

This clonotype counts as medium-sized. J is TRBJ1-1 and V is TRBV29-1, with 12 bases lining up with TRBD1. This CDR3 spans 17 amino acids. V lost 3 bases to trimming and J lost 4 bases; unmatched junction nucleotides: 12. Germline V gene lookup returns CDR1 SQVTM and CDR2 ANQGSEA. The CDR3 bases are TGCAGCGTTGATTTTGAGGGACAGGGGGCCGTGGGCACTGAAGCTTTCTTT. Translation: CSVDFEGQGAVGTEAFF. Using reference TRBV29-1 and TRBJ1-1 for the parts outside the CDR3, the full variable domain is SAVISQKPSRDICQRGTSLTIQCQVDSQVTMMFWYRQQPGQSLTLIATANQGSEATYESGFVIDKFPISRPNLTFSTLTVSNMSPEDSSIYLCSVDFEGQGAVGTEAFFGQGTRLTVV.

This sequence joins TRBV4-3 and TRBJ2-3, with 7 bases fitting TRBD1. Germline lookup yields CDR1 LGHNA and CDR2 YSLEER. The ends lost 4 bases at V and 0 bases at J; junction bases unmatched: 4. The CDR3 is 15 residues long. The CDR3 protein is CASSPGTDSTDTQYF. CDR3 DNA: TGCGCCAGCAGCCCCGGGACAGACAGCACAGATACGCAGTATTTT.

This clonotype appeared a few times. The rearrangement links TRBV4-3 to TRBJ2-7; D is ambiguous. Per germline, CDR1 LGHNA and CDR2 YSLEER. Trimming removed 3 bases at V and 3 bases at J, with 9 bases between. The CDR3 has 13 amino acids. The CDR3 coding sequence is TGCGCCAGCAGCCACGGACGCGGCTACGAGCAGTACTTC. It yields the protein CASSHGRGYEQYF.

As to this clonotype: At one end the junction does not follow the germline gene, possibly because of a read error. The chain has TRBV4-1 and TRBJ1-6; 7 bases map to TRBD1. Germline V CDR1 and CDR2: MGHRA, YSYEKL. The CDR3 covers 16 residues. CDR3 nucleotide sequence: TGCGCCAGCAGCCAAGATAGGGACAGATTTAATTCACCCCACCACTTT. Encoded protein: CASSQDRDRFNSPHHF.

There are many counts of this clonotype. This chain connects TRBV27 to TRBJ1-4; TRBD1 might be the D (6 bases). Germline V CDR1 and CDR2: MNHEY, SMNVEV (reference sequence). V was clipped by 2 bases and J by 8 bases, with 6 bases between them. The CDR3 covers 12 residues. The CDR3 here is CASSLQGEKLFF. CDR3 DNA sequence: TGTGCCAGCAGTTTACAGGGGGAAAAACTGTTTTTT.

With regard to this clonotype: At one end, the junction sequence differs from germline, possibly due to a read error. V and J are TRBV15 and TRBJ1-5, with D unclear. There are 13 residues in the CDR3. From germline, CDR1 is LNHNV and CDR2 YYDKDF (reference sequence). The CDR3 nucleotides are TGTACCACCAGCAGCGGAAACAATCAGCCCCAGCATTTT. Encoded protein: CTTSSGNNQPQHF.

Comment on this clonotype: Possible read error: a much larger clone is one base away. The chain couples TRBV4-3 to TRBJ1-1; 7 bases are shared with TRBD1. CDR3 size: 14 residues. Germline CDR1 and CDR2: LGHNA and YSLEER. CDR3 DNA: TGCGCCAGCAGCCATGGGACAGTCAACACTGAAGCTTCCTTT. Translation: CASSHGTVNTEASF.

Turning to this clonotype: A read error may be the cause here, since a much bigger clone is one base away. The conserved final phenylalanine or tryptophan is absent from the CDR3, which likely points to a read error. Written as DNA, the CDR3 is TGTGCCAGCACCCAAGCCCCGGGACAGGGCTGGATAGAAGCTTTCTGT. Residues: CASTQAPGQGWIEAFC. The chain joins TRBV6-6 to TRBJ1-1; 9 bases line up with TRBD1. The CDR3 loop spans 16 amino acids. Germline CDR1 MNHNY, CDR2 SVGAGI (reference sequence). V lost 7 bases and J lost 8; bases outside the gene matches: 17.